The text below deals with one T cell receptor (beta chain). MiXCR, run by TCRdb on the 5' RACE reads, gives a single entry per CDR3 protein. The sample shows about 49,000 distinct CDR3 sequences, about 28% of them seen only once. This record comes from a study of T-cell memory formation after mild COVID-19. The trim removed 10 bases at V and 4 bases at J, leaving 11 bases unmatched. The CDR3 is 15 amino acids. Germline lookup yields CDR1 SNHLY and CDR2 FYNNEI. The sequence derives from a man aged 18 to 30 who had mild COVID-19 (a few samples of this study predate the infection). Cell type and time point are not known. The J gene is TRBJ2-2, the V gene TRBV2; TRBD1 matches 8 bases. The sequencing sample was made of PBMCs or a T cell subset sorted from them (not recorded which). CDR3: CATMLGTGGTGELFF. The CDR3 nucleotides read TGTGCCACTATGTTGGGTACAGGGGGCACCGGGGAGCTGTTTTTT.